In its sample, the clone carrying this T cell receptor beta chain was seen a few times. The authors' processing: Reference gene primer amplification gave estimated nucleated cell counts. Using immunoSEQ multiplex PCR, the repertoire was profiled, and TCRdb retains in-frame clones only, with some absent. V and J calls and clone size are copied from that table; D and trimming were computed from the DNA. The top ten clones hold approximately 9% of a sample with about 140,000 clones, 70% to 80% of them seen once. Per the germline V gene, CDR1 is SGHVS and CDR2 is FQNEAQ. The CDR3 loop spans 15 amino acids. Trimming removed 5 bases at V and 1 base at J, with 12 bases between. The source of the sample is a study of blood T cell repertoires in COVID-19. Study at large: Whether acute or convalescent, the COVID-19 samples came from the United States, Italy and Spain.

The source is a woman between 45 and 60 years old with active or convalescent COVID-19. V and J are TRBV7-8 and TRBJ1-5, with D perhaps TRBD1 (5 bases). Material: peripheral blood. The CDR3 protein is CASSLVGGSNQPQHF. The CDR3 DNA follows: TGTGCCAGCAGCCTAGTCGGGGGGAGCAATCAGCCCCAGCATTTT.